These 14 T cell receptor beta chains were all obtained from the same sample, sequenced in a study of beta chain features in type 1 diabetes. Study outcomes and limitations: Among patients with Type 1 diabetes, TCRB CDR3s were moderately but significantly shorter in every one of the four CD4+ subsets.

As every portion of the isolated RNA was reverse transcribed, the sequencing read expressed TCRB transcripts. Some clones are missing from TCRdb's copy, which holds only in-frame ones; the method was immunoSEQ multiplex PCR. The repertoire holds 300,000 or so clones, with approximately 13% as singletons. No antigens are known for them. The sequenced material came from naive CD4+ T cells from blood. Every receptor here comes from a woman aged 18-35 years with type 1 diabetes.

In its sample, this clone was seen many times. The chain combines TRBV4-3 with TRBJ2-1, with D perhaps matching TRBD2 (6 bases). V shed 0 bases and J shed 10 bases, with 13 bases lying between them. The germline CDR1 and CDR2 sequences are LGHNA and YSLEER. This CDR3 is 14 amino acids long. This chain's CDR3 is CASSQDLRDWEQFF. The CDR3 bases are TGCGCCAGCAGCCAAGATCTCCGGGACTGGGAGCAGTTCTTC.

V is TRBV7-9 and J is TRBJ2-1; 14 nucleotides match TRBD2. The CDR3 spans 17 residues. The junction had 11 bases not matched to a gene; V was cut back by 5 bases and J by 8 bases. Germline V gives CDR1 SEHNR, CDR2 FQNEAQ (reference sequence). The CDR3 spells CASSLGTSGSTLDEQFF. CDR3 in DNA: TGTGCCAGCAGCCTCGGGACTAGCGGGAGTACACTTGATGAGCAGTTCTTC.

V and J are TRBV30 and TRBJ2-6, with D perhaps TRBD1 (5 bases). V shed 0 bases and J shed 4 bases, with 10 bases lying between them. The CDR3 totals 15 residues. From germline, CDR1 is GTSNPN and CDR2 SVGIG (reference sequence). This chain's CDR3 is CAWSVGVSGANVLTF. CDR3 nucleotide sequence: TGTGCCTGGAGTGTAGGGGTCTCGGGGGCCAACGTCCTGACTTTC.

As DNA, the CDR3 is TGTGCCACCAGCAGGGACTTGATAAATGAAAAACTGTTTTTT. Protein product: CATSRDLINEKLFF. The chain employs TRBV15 and TRBJ1-4, with D uncertain. Per germline, CDR1 LNHNV and CDR2 YYDKDF (reference sequence). The V gene lost 3 bases and the J gene lost 5 bases, with 10 bases spanning the gap. This CDR3 comprises 14 residues.

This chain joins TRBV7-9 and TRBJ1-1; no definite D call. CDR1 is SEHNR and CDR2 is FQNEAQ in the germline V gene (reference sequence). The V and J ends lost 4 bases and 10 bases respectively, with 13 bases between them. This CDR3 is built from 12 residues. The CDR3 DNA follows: TGTGCCAGCAGCTCCCCCCGGGGAAGAGCTTTCTTT. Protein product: CASSSPRGRAFF.

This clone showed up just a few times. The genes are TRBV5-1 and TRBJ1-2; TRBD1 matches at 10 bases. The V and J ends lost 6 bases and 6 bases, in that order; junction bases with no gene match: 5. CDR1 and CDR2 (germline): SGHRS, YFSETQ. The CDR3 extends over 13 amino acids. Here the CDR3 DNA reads TGCGCCAGCACGCGACAGGGGGCTGATGGCTACACCTTC. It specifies CASTRQGADGYTF.

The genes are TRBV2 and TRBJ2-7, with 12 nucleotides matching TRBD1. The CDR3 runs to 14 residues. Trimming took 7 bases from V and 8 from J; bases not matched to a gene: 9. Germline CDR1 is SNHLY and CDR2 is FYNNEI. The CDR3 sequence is CASTLGTGGWKQYV. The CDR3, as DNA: TGTGCCAGCACCCTCGGGACAGGGGGCTGGAAGCAGTACGTC.

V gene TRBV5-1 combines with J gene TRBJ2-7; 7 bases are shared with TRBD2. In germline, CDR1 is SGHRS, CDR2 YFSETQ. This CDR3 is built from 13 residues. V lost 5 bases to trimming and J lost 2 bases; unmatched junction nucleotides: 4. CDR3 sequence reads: CASSREATYEQYF. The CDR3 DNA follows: TGCGCCAGCAGTCGGGAGGCAACCTACGAGCAGTACTTC.

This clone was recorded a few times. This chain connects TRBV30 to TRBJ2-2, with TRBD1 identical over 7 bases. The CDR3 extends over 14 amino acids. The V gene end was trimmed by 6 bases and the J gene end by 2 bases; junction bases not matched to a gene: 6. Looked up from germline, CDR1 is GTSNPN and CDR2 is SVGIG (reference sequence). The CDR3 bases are TGTGCCTGCCAGAGGGACAGTAACACCGGGGAGCTGTTTTTT. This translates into CACQRDSNTGELFF.

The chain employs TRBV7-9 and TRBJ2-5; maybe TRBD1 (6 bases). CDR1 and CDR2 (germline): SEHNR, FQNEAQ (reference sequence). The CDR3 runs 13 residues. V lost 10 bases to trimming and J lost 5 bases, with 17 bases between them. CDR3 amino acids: CAIARGSIETQYF. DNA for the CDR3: TGTGCCATCGCGAGGGGGAGTATCGAGACCCAGTACTTC.

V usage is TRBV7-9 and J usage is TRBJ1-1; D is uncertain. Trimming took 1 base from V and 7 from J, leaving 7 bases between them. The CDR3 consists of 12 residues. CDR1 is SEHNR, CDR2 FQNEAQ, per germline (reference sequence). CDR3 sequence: CASSLGASEAFF. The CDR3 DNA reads TGTGCCAGCAGCTTAGGTGCCAGTGAAGCTTTCTTT.

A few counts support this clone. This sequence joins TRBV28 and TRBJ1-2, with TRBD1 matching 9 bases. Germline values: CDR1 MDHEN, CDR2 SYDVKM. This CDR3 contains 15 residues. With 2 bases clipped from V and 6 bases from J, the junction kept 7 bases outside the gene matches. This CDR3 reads CASSLAGTGSHGYTF. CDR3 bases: TGTGCCAGCAGTTTAGCAGGGACAGGGTCCCATGGCTACACCTTC.

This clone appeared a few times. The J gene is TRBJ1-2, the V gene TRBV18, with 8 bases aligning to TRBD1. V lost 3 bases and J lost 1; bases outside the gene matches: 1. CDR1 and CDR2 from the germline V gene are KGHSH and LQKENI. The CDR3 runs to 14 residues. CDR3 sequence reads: CASSPGQDNYGYTF. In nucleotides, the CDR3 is TGTGCCAGCTCACCGGGACAGGATAACTATGGCTACACCTTC.

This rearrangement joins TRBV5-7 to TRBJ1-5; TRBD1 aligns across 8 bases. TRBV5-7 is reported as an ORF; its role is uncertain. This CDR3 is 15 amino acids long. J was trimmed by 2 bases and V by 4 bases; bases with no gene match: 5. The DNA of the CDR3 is TGTGCCAGCAGCCCGGACAGGGTGTGCAATCAGCCCCAGCATTTT. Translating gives CASSPDRVCNQPQHF.